The 5 T cell receptor beta chains reported below all come from one sample, sequenced in a study of cytomegalovirus exposure and HLA in healthy donors. PCR primers comprised 60 Vbeta and 13 Jbeta primers. Method: immunoSEQ multiplex PCR; TCRdb's copy keeps in-frame clones and lacks some. The sample carries 65,000 to 95,000 clones, around three quarters recorded once. What was sequenced was PBMCs. These receptors came from a man younger than 45 in good health and CMV-seronegative.

This rearrangement joins TRBV15 to TRBJ2-7; TRBD2 agrees at 8 bases. V gave up 1 base and J gave up 0 bases; unmatched junction bases: 5. The V gene's germline CDR1 is LNHNV and CDR2 YYDKDF (reference sequence). This CDR3 region has 16 residues. The CDR3 coding sequence is TGTGCCACCAGCAGAGGTACACTAGCGGCCTCCTACGAGCAGTACTTC. It specifies CATSRGTLAASYEQYF.

The chain recombines TRBV4-3 with TRBJ2-3, with D possibly matching TRBD1 (5 bases). CDR3 length equals 15 residues. Germline V gives CDR1 LGHNA, CDR2 YSLEER. Between the trimmed V and J ends, which lost 2 bases and 2 bases, there was a span of 11 bases. The chain's CDR3 is CASSQTDSFTDTQYF. The CDR3, as DNA: TGCGCCAGCAGCCAAACAGACAGCTTCACAGATACGCAGTATTTT.

The chain is built from TRBV27 and TRBJ2-7, with unresolved D. The ends were cut back, 0 bases at V and 6 bases at J, with 9 bases in the middle. The CDR3 runs to 13 residues. CDR1 is MNHEY, CDR2 SMNVEV, per germline (reference sequence). CDR3 amino acids: CASSLSLSVEQYF. CDR3 DNA sequence: TGTGCCAGCAGTTTATCTCTATCCGTCGAGCAGTACTTC.

The genes are TRBV19 and TRBJ2-6; D is unclear. With 8 bases removed from V and 2 bases from J, the gap between germline ends came to 4 bases. This CDR3 comprises 12 residues. The V gene's germline CDR1 is LNHDA and CDR2 SQIVND (reference sequence). CDR3 in DNA: TGTGCCAGTGGCCCTGGGGCCAACGTCCTGACTTTC. It translates to CASGPGANVLTF.

This clone showed up just once. The V gene is TRBV7-9, the J gene TRBJ1-2; 9 nucleotides match TRBD1. CDR1 SEHNR and CDR2 FQNEAQ come from the germline V gene (reference sequence). This CDR3 spans 15 amino acids. V was clipped by 5 bases and J by 4 bases; unmatched bases: 8. The CDR3 DNA follows: TGTGCCAGCAGCCTGGGACAGGGAAGGGCCTATGGCTACACCTTC. Protein product: CASSLGQGRAYGYTF. The whole variable domain, remainder taken from reference TRBV7-9 and TRBJ1-2, is DTGVSQNPRHKITKRGQNVTFRCDPISEHNRLYWYRQTLGQGPEFLTYFQNEAQLEKSRLLSDRFSAERPKGSFSTLEIQRTEQGDSAMYLCASSLGQGRAYGYTFGSGTRLTVV.